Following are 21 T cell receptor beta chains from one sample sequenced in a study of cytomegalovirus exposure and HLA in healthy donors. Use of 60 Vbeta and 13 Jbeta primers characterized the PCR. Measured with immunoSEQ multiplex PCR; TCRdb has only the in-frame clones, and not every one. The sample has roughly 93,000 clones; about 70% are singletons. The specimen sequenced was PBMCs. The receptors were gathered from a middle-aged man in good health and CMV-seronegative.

CDR3 DNA: TGTGCCATCTCACAGGGGAAATACGAGCAGTACTTC. It translates to CAISQGKYEQYF. The V call is TRBV10-3, the J call TRBJ2-5; 7 nucleotides align to TRBD1. The J call may be mistaken, given a closer DNA end match to TRBJ2-7. The CDR3 covers 12 residues. Germline V gene data show CDR1 as ENHRY and CDR2 as SYGVKD.

CDR3 bases: TGTGCCAGTAGTATCAGAGTGACAGGGGCACACCAGCCCCAGCATTTT. Translating it yields CASSIRVTGAHQPQHF. The chain has TRBV19 and TRBJ1-5; 8 bases match TRBD1. Trimming at V came to 3 bases and at J to 7 bases, leaving 11 bases not matched to a gene. Germline V gene sequence: CDR1 LNHDA, CDR2 SQIVND (reference sequence). The CDR3 loop spans 16 amino acids.

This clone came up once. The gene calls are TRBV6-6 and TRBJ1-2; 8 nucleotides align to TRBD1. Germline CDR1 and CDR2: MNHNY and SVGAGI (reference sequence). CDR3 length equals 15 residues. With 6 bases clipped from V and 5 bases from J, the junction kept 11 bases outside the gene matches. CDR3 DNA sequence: TGTGCCAGCAGCGATACAGGGGGGATTCGGTATGGCTACACCTTC. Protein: CASSDTGGIRYGYTF.

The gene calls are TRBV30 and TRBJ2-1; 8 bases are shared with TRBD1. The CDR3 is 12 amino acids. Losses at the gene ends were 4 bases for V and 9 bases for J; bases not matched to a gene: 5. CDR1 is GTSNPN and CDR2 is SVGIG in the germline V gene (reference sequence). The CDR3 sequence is CAWNRGNGEQFF. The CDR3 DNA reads TGTGCCTGGAACAGGGGGAACGGTGAGCAGTTCTTC.

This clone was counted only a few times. CDR3: CASSPRGGQGPDTQYF. In DNA, the CDR3 is TGTGCCAGCAGCCCCCGCGGGGGGCAAGGGCCAGATACGCAGTATTTT. V usage is TRBV5-5 and J usage is TRBJ2-3; the match to TRBD2 covers 8 bases. CDR1 and CDR2 from the germline V gene are SGHKS and YYEKEE (reference sequence). Germline trimming cut 4 bases from V and 4 bases from J; bases unmatched to any gene: 11. The CDR3 length is 16 residues.

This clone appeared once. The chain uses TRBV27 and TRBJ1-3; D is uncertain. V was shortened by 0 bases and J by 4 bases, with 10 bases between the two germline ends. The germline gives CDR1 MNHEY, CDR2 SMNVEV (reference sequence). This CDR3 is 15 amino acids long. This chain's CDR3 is CASSLSSQIGNTIYF. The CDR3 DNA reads TGTGCCAGCAGTTTATCGTCGCAGATCGGAAACACCATATATTTT.

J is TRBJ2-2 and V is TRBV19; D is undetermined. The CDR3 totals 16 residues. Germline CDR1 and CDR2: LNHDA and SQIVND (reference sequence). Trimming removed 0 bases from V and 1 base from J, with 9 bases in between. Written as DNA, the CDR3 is TGTGCCAGTAGTATAGATGGAGAAGAGAACACCGGGGAGCTGTTTTTT. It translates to CASSIDGEENTGELFF.

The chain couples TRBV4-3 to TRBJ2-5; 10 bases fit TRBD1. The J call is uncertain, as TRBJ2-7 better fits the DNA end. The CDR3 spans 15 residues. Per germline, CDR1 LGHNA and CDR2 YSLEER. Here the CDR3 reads CASSLGTGATYEQYF. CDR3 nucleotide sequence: TGCGCCAGCAGCCTAGGGACAGGGGCCACCTACGAGCAGTACTTC.

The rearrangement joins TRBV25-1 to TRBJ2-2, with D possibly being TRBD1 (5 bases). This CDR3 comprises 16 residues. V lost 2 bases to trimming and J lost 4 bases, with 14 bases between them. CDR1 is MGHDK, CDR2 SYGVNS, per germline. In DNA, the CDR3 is TGTGCCAGCAGTGAAGTGGCAGGGTTGGTCACCGGGGAGCTGTTTTTT. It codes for CASSEVAGLVTGELFF.

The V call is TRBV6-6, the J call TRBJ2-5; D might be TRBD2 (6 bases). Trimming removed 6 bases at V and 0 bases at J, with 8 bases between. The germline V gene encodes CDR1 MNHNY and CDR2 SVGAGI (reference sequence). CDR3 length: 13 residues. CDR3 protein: CASRGGNQETQYF. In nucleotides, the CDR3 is TGTGCCAGCAGGGGAGGCAACCAAGAGACCCAGTACTTC.

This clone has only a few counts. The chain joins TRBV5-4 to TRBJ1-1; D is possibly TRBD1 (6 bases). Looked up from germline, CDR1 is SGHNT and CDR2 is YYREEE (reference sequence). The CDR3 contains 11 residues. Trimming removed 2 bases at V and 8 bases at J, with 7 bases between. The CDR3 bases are TGTGCCAGCAGCTTAGACAGGGAAGCTTTCTTT. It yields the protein CASSLDREAFF.

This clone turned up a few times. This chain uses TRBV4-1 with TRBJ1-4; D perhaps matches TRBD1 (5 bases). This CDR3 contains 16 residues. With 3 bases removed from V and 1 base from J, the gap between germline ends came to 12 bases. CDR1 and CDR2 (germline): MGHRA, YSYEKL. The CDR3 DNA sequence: TGCGCCAGCAGCCAGCCAAACGACAGAACTAATGAAAAACTGTTTTTT. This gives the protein CASSQPNDRTNEKLFF.

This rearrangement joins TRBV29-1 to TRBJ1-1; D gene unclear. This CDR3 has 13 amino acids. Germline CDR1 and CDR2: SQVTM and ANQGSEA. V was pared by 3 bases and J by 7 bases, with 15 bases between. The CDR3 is CSVDLASRGEAFF. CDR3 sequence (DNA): TGCAGCGTTGATCTGGCTTCCAGAGGTGAAGCTTTCTTT.

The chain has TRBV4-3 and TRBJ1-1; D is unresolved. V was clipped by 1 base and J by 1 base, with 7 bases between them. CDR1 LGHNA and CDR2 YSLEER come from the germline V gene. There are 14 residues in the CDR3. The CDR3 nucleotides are TGCGCCAGCAGCCAAGGCCCGAGGAACACTGAAGCTTTCTTT. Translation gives CASSQGPRNTEAFF.

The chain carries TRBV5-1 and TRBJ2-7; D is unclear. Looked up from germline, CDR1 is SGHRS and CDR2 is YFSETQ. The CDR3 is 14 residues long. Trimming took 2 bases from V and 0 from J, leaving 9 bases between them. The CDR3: CASSLPSSSYEQYF. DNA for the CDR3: TGCGCCAGCAGCTTACCGTCGAGCTCCTACGAGCAGTACTTC.

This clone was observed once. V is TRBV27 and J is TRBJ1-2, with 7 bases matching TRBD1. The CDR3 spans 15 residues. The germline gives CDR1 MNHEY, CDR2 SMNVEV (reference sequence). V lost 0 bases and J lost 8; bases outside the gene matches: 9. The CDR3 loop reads CASSLSKGTENGYTF. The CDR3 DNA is TGTGCCAGCAGTTTATCGAAAGGGACAGAGAACGGCTACACCTTC.

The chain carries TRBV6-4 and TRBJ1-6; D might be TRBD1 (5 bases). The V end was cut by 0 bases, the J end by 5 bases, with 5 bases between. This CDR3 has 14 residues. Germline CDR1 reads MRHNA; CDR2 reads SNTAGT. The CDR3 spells CASSDSGDNSPLHF. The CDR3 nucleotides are TGTGCCAGCAGTGACTCAGGGGATAATTCACCCCTCCACTTT.

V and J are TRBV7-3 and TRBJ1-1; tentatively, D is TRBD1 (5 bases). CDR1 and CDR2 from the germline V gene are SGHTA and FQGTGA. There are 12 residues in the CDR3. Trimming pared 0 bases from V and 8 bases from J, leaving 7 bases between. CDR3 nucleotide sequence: TGTGCCAGCAGCTTAACGGGGGGGGAAGCTTTCTTT. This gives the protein CASSLTGGEAFF. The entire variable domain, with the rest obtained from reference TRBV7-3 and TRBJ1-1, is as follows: GAGVSQTPSNKVTEKGKYVELRCDPISGHTALYWYRQSLGQGPEFLIYFQGTGAADDSGLPNDRFFAVRPEGSVSTLKIQRTERGDSAVYLCASSLTGGEAFFGQGTRLTVV.

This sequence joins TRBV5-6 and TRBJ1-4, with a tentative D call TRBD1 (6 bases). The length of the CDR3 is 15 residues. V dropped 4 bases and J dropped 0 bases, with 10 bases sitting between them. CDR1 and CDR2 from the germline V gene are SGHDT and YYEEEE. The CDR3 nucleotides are TGTGCCAGCAGCACTGGGACACCAACTAATGAAAAACTGTTTTTT. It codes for CASSTGTPTNEKLFF.

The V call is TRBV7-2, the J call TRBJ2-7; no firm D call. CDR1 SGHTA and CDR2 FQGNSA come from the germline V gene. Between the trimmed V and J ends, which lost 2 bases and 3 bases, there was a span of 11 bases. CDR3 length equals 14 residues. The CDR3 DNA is TGTGCCAGCAGCTTAAACTATTTCGACTACGAGCAGTACTTC. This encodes CASSLNYFDYEQYF. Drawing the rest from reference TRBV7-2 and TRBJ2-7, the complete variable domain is GAGVSQSPSNKVTEKGKDVELRCDPISGHTALYWYRQSLGQGLEFLIYFQGNSAPDKSGLPSDRFSAERTGGSVSTLTIQRTQQEDSAVYLCASSLNYFDYEQYFGPGTRLTVT.

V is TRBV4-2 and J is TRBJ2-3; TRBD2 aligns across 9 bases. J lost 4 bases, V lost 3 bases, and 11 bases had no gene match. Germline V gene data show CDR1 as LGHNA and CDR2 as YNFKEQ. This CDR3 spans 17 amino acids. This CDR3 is CASSHLAGGGAPDTQYF. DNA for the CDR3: TGTGCCAGCAGCCACCTTGCCGGCGGGGGGGCCCCAGATACGCAGTATTTT.